These 16 T cell receptor beta chains were sequenced from one sample in a study of T cells after posttransplantation cyclophosphamide (dated by TCRdb to the mid-2010s). Receptor libraries were prepared by the immunoSEQ multiplex PCR assay. TCRdb stores this immuneACCESS table with in-frame sequences only. Part of the clones is absent; in the studies checked, under half of the shortfall reflects unresolved V genes, and no reason is known for the rest. The sample records fewer than 40,000 clones, none occurring a single time. Together, the top ten hold 4% to 5.5% of the sample. Material for sequencing was PBMCs. Receptor source: a woman between 45 and 65 years old in good health and a related stem cell transplant donor.

This clone appeared a few times. The chain joins TRBV5-5 to TRBJ1-6, with D unclear. The V end was cut by 0 bases, the J end by 0 bases, with 10 bases between. CDR3 length equals 17 residues. Germline values: CDR1 SGHKS, CDR2 YYEKEE (reference sequence). The CDR3 bases are TGTGCCAGCAGCTTGGAACAGCTGAGCTCCTATAATTCACCCCTCCACTTT. Residues: CASSLEQLSSYNSPLHF.

Many counts were recorded for this clone. V is TRBV7-2 and J is TRBJ2-3, with D possibly being TRBD2 (6 bases). V was shortened by 4 bases and J by 4 bases, with 18 bases between the two germline ends. Germline V gives CDR1 SGHTA, CDR2 FQGNSA. The CDR3 has 16 amino acids. The DNA of the CDR3 is TGTGCCAGCAGCTGGGTCCTTGGGGGAGGCCCAGATACGCAGTATTTT. It translates to CASSWVLGGGPDTQYF.

This clone was found many times. The gene calls are TRBV5-6 and TRBJ1-2; D remains ambiguous. Germline assignment: CDR1 SGHDT and CDR2 YYEEEE. This CDR3 has 13 amino acids. Trimming left V 5 bases short and J 4 bases short, with 12 bases between. This CDR3 is CASRMRAFYGYTF. In DNA form, the CDR3 reads TGTGCCAGCAGGATGAGGGCGTTCTATGGCTACACCTTC. Supplemented by reference TRBV5-6 and TRBJ1-2, the full variable domain reads DAGVTQSPTHLIKTRGQQVTLRCSPKSGHDTVSWYQQALGQGPQFIFQYYEEEERQRGNFPDRFSGHQFPNYSSELNVNALLLGDSALYLCASRMRAFYGYTFGSGTRLTVV.

The chain links TRBV6-6 to TRBJ2-1; the match to TRBD2 covers 9 bases. The germline V gene encodes CDR1 MNHNY and CDR2 SVGAGI (reference sequence). The CDR3 is 15 residues long. Trimming cost V 5 bases and J 2 bases; bases outside gene matches: 4. CDR3: CASSDGGGAYNEQFF. The CDR3 DNA reads as TGTGCCAGCAGTGATGGCGGGGGGGCCTACAATGAGCAGTTCTTC.

This clone was detected many times. The chain links TRBV7-8 to TRBJ2-7; a possible D gene is TRBD1 (5 bases). Germline V gene sequence: CDR1 SGHVS, CDR2 FQNEAQ. V was trimmed by 1 base and J by 3 bases, leaving 13 bases between them. The CDR3 runs to 15 residues. The CDR3 region is CASSLVGQGGYEQYF. Here the CDR3 DNA reads TGTGCCAGCAGCTTAGTTGGTCAGGGTGGCTACGAGCAGTACTTC.

This clone was seen many times. V gene TRBV4-3 combines with J gene TRBJ1-2; 9 positions agree with TRBD1. Trimming removed 4 bases from V and 6 bases from J; junction bases left unmatched: 15. The CDR3 loop spans 17 amino acids. In germline, CDR1 is LGHNA, CDR2 YSLEER. The DNA of the CDR3 is TGCGCCAGCAGCCTAGGGACAGGGACTACCTTTGGTGATGGCTACACCTTC. Its protein is CASSLGTGTTFGDGYTF.

This clone was seen ten or more times. This sequence joins TRBV18 and TRBJ1-2; D is uncertain. Germline-derived CDR1 and CDR2 are KGHSH and LQKENI. The CDR3 is 15 amino acids. Trimming shortened V by 2 bases and J by 0 bases, and 10 bases separated the two germline ends. CDR3 in amino acids: CASSPSTTTNYGYTF. CDR3 DNA sequence: TGTGCCAGCTCACCATCCACTACGACTAACTATGGCTACACCTTC.

In this sample, this clone turned up many times. The genes are TRBV12-5 and TRBJ1-2; D remains ambiguous. The V end was cut by 7 bases, the J end by 4 bases, with 19 bases between. The length of the CDR3 is 15 residues. Per germline, CDR1 LGHNT and CDR2 FRNRAP. CDR3: CASASRTLPGYGYTF. The CDR3 bases are TGTGCTAGTGCCTCTCGGACTTTACCGGGCTATGGCTACACCTTC.

This clone occurred many times. The chain has TRBV2 and TRBJ1-1; no firm D call. The CDR3 covers 13 residues. CDR1 and CDR2 from the germline V gene are SNHLY and FYNNEI. V was shortened by 7 bases and J by 1 base, with 10 bases between the two germline ends. The CDR3 sequence: CASTLYSNTEAFF. For the CDR3, the DNA is TGTGCCAGCACCCTCTATTCGAACACTGAAGCTTTCTTT. Full variable domain (rest looked up from reference TRBV2 and TRBJ1-1): EPEVTQTPSHQVTQMGQEVILRCVPISNHLYFYWYRQILGQKVEFLVSFYNNEISEKSEIFDDQFSVERPDGSNFTLKIRSTKLEDSAMYFCASTLYSNTEAFFGQGTRLTVV.

This sequence joins TRBV7-8 and TRBJ2-5; 8 nucleotides match TRBD1. The assigned J gene may be wrong: the sequence end matches TRBJ2-7 better. In germline, CDR1 is SGHVS, CDR2 FQNEAQ. This CDR3 comprises 15 residues. CDR3 bases: TGTGCCAGCAGCTCTCCGGGACAGGCGCTCTACGAGCAGTACTTC. Translation: CASSSPGQALYEQYF.

This clone has ten or more counts. The chain employs TRBV18 and TRBJ1-6, with no clear D. The V and J ends lost 3 bases and 5 bases respectively, with 8 bases between them. Germline CDR1 KGHSH, CDR2 LQKENI. The CDR3 consists of 14 residues. CDR3 protein: CASSPWADNSPLHF. CDR3 sequence (DNA): TGTGCCAGCTCACCGTGGGCAGATAATTCACCCCTCCACTTT.

This clone was seen repeatedly, ten times or more. The J gene is TRBJ1-2, the V gene TRBV25-1; maybe TRBD1 (5 bases). Trimming left V 5 bases short and J 4 bases short, with 14 bases between. The CDR3 runs to 14 residues. Looked up from germline, CDR1 is MGHDK and CDR2 is SYGVNS. The CDR3 sequence is CASSSLTASYGYTF. As DNA, the CDR3 is TGTGCCAGCAGTTCCCTGACAGCAAGCTATGGCTACACCTTC.

The table lists this clone with many counts. The CDR3 nucleotides are TGTGCCAGCAGTTACCTTGGACAGGGTACAGCTTTCTTT. Its protein is CASSYLGQGTAFF. The chain links TRBV6-6 to TRBJ1-1; 8 bases line up with TRBD1. Germline V CDR1 and CDR2: MNHNY, SVGAGI (reference sequence). With V trimmed by 2 bases and J by 10 bases, 6 bases remained unmatched. There are 13 residues in the CDR3.

Relative to its sample, this clone is medium-sized. The gene calls are TRBV4-1 and TRBJ2-7; TRBD1 matches at 9 bases. V shed 4 bases and J 5 bases; nucleotides not matched to a gene: 12. Germline values: CDR1 MGHRA, CDR2 YSYEKL. This CDR3 region has 16 residues. CDR3 protein: CASSLSLGTGMNEQYF. For the CDR3, the DNA is TGCGCCAGCAGCCTATCGCTCGGGACAGGGATGAACGAGCAGTACTTC.

This clone was counted at least ten times. The V and J genes are TRBV15 and TRBJ1-5; a weak D match, TRBD1 (6 bases). Trimming removed 7 bases at V and 6 bases at J, with 13 bases between. Germline assignment: CDR1 LNHNV and CDR2 YYDKDF (reference sequence). This CDR3 region has 13 residues. The CDR3 sequence: CATTPGVGQPQHF. The CDR3 DNA follows: TGTGCCACCACCCCAGGGGTGGGTCAGCCCCAGCATTTT.

At least ten counts were recorded for this clone. The CDR3 reads CASGLAQGDYEQYF. In nucleotides, the CDR3 is TGTGCTAGTGGTTTGGCCCAGGGGGACTACGAGCAGTACTTC. The chain links TRBV12-5 to TRBJ2-7; the match to TRBD1 covers 7 bases. Germline trimming cut 1 base from V and 3 bases from J; bases unmatched to any gene: 3. The CDR3 contains 14 residues. Germline V lookup: CDR1 LGHNT, CDR2 FRNRAP.